These 20 T cell receptor beta chains share one sample of origin, sequenced in a study of immune heterogeneity within non-small cell lung tumors. A multiplex PCR containing 32 V primers and 13 J primers was used to amplify TCR beta CDR3. TCRdb re-called the multiplex PCR reads through MiXCR, storing one row per CDR3 protein. Among 21,000 or so distinct CDR3 sequences, approximately 26% were seen once, and the ten largest hold around 4%. Genomic DNA from bulk tumor acted as the template, and 600 ng was loaded per sample. Several biopsies per primary tumor were taken during surgery, spaced as far apart as possible. Those enrolled were patients newly diagnosed with untreated non-small cell lung cancer and undergoing curative surgery. What was sequenced was lung tumor tissue. The receptors derive from a man aged 35-49 years with non-small cell lung cancer.

The gene calls are TRBV4-1 and TRBJ1-4; D may be TRBD1 (5 bases). The CDR3 runs 14 residues. V lost 5 bases and J 7 bases, leaving 14 bases between the germline ends. Germline V lookup: CDR1 MGHRA, CDR2 YSYEKL. The CDR3 reads CASSGAGLFEKLFF. The CDR3, as DNA: TGCGCCAGCAGCGGGGCAGGACTTTTTGAAAAACTGTTTTTT.

By share, this clonotype ranks as medium-sized. V gene TRBV5-1 combines with J gene TRBJ1-5; D not certain. Germline V CDR1 and CDR2: SGHRS, YFSETQ. V dropped 7 bases and J dropped 2 bases, with 16 bases sitting between them. The CDR3 sequence is 15 residues long. As DNA, the CDR3 is TGCGCCAGCCAAGCCGACGGTAGAGGCAATCAGCCCCAGCATTTT. Residues: CASQADGRGNQPQHF.

The rearrangement joins TRBV5-4 to TRBJ1-1, with no clear D. Trimming took off 3 bases at V and 0 bases at J, with 9 bases between the two ends. Germline CDR1 reads SGHNT; CDR2 reads YYREEE (reference sequence). The CDR3 extends over 14 amino acids. Written as DNA, the CDR3 is TGTGCCAGCAGCTCTCCTACACTGAACACTGAAGCTTTCTTT. Amino acids: CASSSPTLNTEAFF. The full variable domain, in which reference TRBV5-4 and TRBJ1-1 provide the parts outside the CDR3, is ETGVTQSPTHLIKTRGQQVTLRCSSQSGHNTVSWYQQALGQGPQFIFQYYREEENGRGNFPPRFSGLQFPNYSSELNVNALELDDSALYLCASSSPTLNTEAFFGQGTRLTVV.

This clonotype is medium-sized by share. The rearrangement links TRBV10-3 to TRBJ1-2; D not resolved. The CDR3 sequence is 13 residues long. CDR1 ENHRY and CDR2 SYGVKD come from the germline V gene. Trimming took 6 bases from V and 7 from J, leaving 15 bases between them. CDR3 region: CAIRPNLTLGYTF. The CDR3 nucleotides are TGTGCCATCAGGCCGAACCTCACCCTTGGCTACACCTTC.

The chain uses TRBV12-5 and TRBJ2-4, with 11 positions matching TRBD2. This CDR3 has 16 amino acids. Unmatched junction bases numbered 2, after V lost 4 bases and J lost 0 bases. Germline V gene lookup returns CDR1 LGHNT and CDR2 FRNRAP. This CDR3 is CASGSGLAGAKNIQYF. As DNA, the CDR3 is TGTGCTAGTGGTTCAGGACTAGCGGGAGCCAAAAACATTCAGTACTTC. The variable domain in full, completed from reference TRBV12-5 and TRBJ2-4, reads DARVTQTPRHKVTEMGQEVTMRCQPILGHNTVFWYRQTMMQGLELLAYFRNRAPLDDSGMPKDRFSAEMPDATLATLKIQPSEPRDSAVYFCASGSGLAGAKNIQYFGAGTRLSVL.

CDR3 coding DNA: TGTGCCAGCACAGGACTTAACTATGGCTACACCTTC. Amino acids: CASTGLNYGYTF. The chain is built from TRBV6-2 or TRBV6-3 and TRBJ1-2; D unclear. V was cut by 7 bases and J by 1 base, with 7 bases left in between. CDR1 is MNHEY, CDR2 SVGEGT, per germline. This CDR3 region has 12 residues.

This clonotype is termed medium-sized (0.01 to 0.1%). The rearrangement joins TRBV30 to TRBJ1-5; D not resolved. CDR1 is GTSNPN, CDR2 SVGIG, per germline (reference sequence). Deletions cut 2 bases from V and 0 bases from J, with 5 bases between. This CDR3 has 13 amino acids. The CDR3 reads CAWSPDSNQPQHF. As DNA, the CDR3 is TGTGCCTGGAGTCCAGATAGCAATCAGCCCCAGCATTTT.

Turning to this clonotype: A much larger clone lies one base from this, so it may be a read error. The V call is TRBV19, the J call TRBJ1-4, with unresolved D. Germline-derived CDR1 and CDR2 are LNHDA and SQIVND (reference sequence). V lost 5 bases and J lost 5, with 15 bases in between. The CDR3 length is 15 residues. CDR3 residues: CASSYLLQGNEKLFF. CDR3 coding DNA: TGTGCCAGTAGTTATTTATTACAAGGGAATGAAAAACTGTTTTTT.

This clonotype occurred many times. The rearrangement uses TRBV30 and TRBJ1-5, with 9 bases fitting TRBD1. The CDR3 totals 18 residues. J gave up 2 bases and V 2 bases, and 13 bases lay outside the gene matches. Germline values: CDR1 GTSNPN, CDR2 SVGIG (reference sequence). This CDR3 is CAWSSTRTGDGGNQPQHF. In DNA, the CDR3 is TGTGCCTGGAGTTCTACTCGGACAGGGGACGGTGGCAATCAGCCCCAGCATTTT.

The chain combines TRBV29-1 with TRBJ2-2; 7 positions match TRBD1. Germline V CDR1 and CDR2: SQVTM, ANQGSEA. J gave up 4 bases and V 7 bases, and 3 bases lay outside the gene matches. The CDR3 spans 12 residues. The CDR3 DNA reads TGCAGCGGGACAGGTGGCACCGGGGAGCTGTTTTTT. It specifies CSGTGGTGELFF.

This clonotype has a handful of counts. The rearrangement links TRBV10-3 to TRBJ2-7; no firm D call. Germline V gene lookup returns CDR1 ENHRY and CDR2 SYGVKD. The V end lost 3 bases, the J end lost 1 base, and 4 bases lay between the germline ends. This CDR3 spans 12 amino acids. In DNA form, the CDR3 reads TGTGCCATCAGTGAACAGTCCTACGAGCAGTACTTC. Translated: CAISEQSYEQYF.

Regarding this clonotype: A much larger clone differs by one base, so this may be a read error. V usage is TRBV27 and J usage is TRBJ2-1; no firm D call. V dropped 10 bases and J dropped 13 bases, with 20 bases sitting between them. This CDR3 is built from 12 residues. Germline CDR1 MNHEY, CDR2 SMNVEV (reference sequence). CDR3 DNA: TGTGCCACCCCTGACTGGCGCACTGATCAGTTCTTC. Translating gives CATPDWRTDQFF.

This clonotype was seen repeatedly, ten times or more. The chain combines TRBV27 with TRBJ1-2; D gene uncertain. CDR3 length equals 14 residues. Germline V lookup: CDR1 MNHEY, CDR2 SMNVEV (reference sequence). Trimming pared 2 bases from V and 4 bases from J, leaving 11 bases between. The CDR3 protein is CASSLRTGSYGYTF. CDR3 nucleotides: TGTGCCAGCAGTTTACGGACGGGGTCCTATGGCTACACCTTC.

A note on this clonotype: Given a much more abundant clone one base away, this may be a read error. The J gene is TRBJ2-7, the V gene TRBV28, with 7 bases that match TRBD2. The CDR3 totals 13 residues. Germline V CDR1 and CDR2: MDHEN, SYDVKM. CDR3 sequence reads: CVSAGAMSYEQYF. The CDR3 DNA follows: TGTGTCAGCGCGGGAGCTATGTCCTACGAGCAGTACTTC.

This rearrangement joins TRBV15 to TRBJ2-1; D gene uncertain. V gave up 0 bases and J gave up 0 bases, with 9 bases separating them. This CDR3 contains 16 residues. The germline CDR1 and CDR2 sequences are LNHNV and YYDKDF (reference sequence). CDR3 region: CATSRDHLGSYNEQFF. Here the CDR3 DNA reads TGTGCCACCAGCAGAGATCACCTAGGCTCCTACAATGAGCAGTTCTTC.

Regarding this clonotype: A read error may account for a junction end that differs from germline. This chain uses TRBV4-1 with TRBJ2-2; the D is unclear. Per the germline V gene, CDR1 is MGHRA and CDR2 is YSYEKL. CDR3 size: 12 residues. The CDR3 region is CAISQDVEELFF. CDR3 nucleotide sequence: TGCGCCATCAGCCAAGATGTTGAGGAGCTGTTTTTT.

The V call is TRBV7-3, the J call TRBJ2-1; 11 bases are a match to TRBD1. Germline-derived CDR1 and CDR2 are SGHTA and FQGTGA. CDR3 length: 15 residues. Germline trimming cut 5 bases from V and 6 bases from J; bases unmatched to any gene: 6. For the CDR3, the DNA is TGTGCCAGCAGCCCCGGGACAGGGGGGTCCAATGAGCAGTTCTTC. Amino acids: CASSPGTGGSNEQFF.

The chain combines TRBV7-9 with TRBJ2-2, with D unclear. This CDR3 has 15 amino acids. The V end was cut by 4 bases, the J end by 4 bases, with 13 bases between. CDR1 SEHNR and CDR2 FQNEAQ come from the germline V gene (reference sequence). The CDR3 protein is CASSSDQTGTGELFF. CDR3 DNA sequence: TGTGCCAGCAGCTCGGACCAGACGGGCACCGGGGAGCTGTTTTTT. Complete variable domain (other parts from reference TRBV7-9 and TRBJ2-2): DTGVSQNPRHKITKRGQNVTFRCDPISEHNRLYWYRQTLGQGPEFLTYFQNEAQLEKSRLLSDRFSAERPKGSFSTLEIQRTEQGDSAMYLCASSSDQTGTGELFFGEGSRLTVL.

The gene calls are TRBV7-2 and TRBJ2-7; D assignment may be TRBD1 or TRBD2 (5 bases each). V was pared by 5 bases and J by 2 bases, with 10 bases between. Germline V gene data show CDR1 as SGHTA and CDR2 as FQGNSA. This CDR3 is 13 amino acids long. CDR3 coding DNA: TGTGCCAGCAGCACCCGGGGCACCTACGAGCAGTACTTC. This codes for CASSTRGTYEQYF.

This clonotype was seen a few times. The chain carries TRBV6-1 and TRBJ1-1; D gene uncertain. The V gene's germline CDR1 is MNHNS and CDR2 SASEGT. V was clipped by 8 bases and J by 2 bases, with 9 bases between them. This CDR3 comprises 12 residues. As DNA, the CDR3 is TGTGCCAGCCTGGACGGAAACACTGAAGCTTTCTTT. Its protein is CASLDGNTEAFF.